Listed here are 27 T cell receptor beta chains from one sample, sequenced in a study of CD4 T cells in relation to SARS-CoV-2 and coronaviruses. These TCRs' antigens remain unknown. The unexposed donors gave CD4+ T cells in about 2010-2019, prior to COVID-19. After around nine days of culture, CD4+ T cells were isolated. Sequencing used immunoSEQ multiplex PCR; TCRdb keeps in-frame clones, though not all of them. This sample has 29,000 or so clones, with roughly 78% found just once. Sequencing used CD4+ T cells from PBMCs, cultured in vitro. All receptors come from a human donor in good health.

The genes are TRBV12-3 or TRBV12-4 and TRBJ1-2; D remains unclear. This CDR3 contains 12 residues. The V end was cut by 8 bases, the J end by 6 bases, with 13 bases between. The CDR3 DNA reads TGTGCCAGCGGGGATCTAGGTGATGGCTACACCTTC. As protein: CASGDLGDGYTF.

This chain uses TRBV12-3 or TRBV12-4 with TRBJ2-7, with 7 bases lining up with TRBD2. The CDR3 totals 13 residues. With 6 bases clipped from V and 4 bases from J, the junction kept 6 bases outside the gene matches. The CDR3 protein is CASRPGTIYEQYF. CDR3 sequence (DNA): TGTGCCAGCAGACCCGGGACTATTTACGAGCAGTACTTC.

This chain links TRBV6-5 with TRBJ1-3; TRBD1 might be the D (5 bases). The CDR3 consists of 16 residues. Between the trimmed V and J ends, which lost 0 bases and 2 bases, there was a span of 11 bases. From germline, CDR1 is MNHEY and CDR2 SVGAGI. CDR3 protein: CASSYSGGSAGNTIYF. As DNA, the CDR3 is TGTGCCAGCAGTTACTCGGGGGGGTCGGCTGGAAACACCATATATTTT.

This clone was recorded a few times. The CDR3 bases are TGTGCCAGCAGCAGGGCGGCTAATCAGCCCCAGCATTTT. Translation gives CASSRAANQPQHF. The chain is built from TRBV27 and TRBJ1-5, with a tentative D call TRBD1 (5 bases). Germline V gene lookup returns CDR1 MNHEY and CDR2 SMNVEV (reference sequence). V was clipped by 6 bases and J by 4 bases, with 10 bases between them. This CDR3 has 13 residues.

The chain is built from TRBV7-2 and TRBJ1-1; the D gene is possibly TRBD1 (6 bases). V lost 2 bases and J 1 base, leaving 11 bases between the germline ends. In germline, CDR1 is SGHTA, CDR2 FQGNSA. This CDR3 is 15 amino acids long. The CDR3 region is CASSLFAGENTEAFF. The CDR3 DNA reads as TGTGCCAGCAGCTTATTTGCAGGGGAGAACACTGAAGCTTTCTTT. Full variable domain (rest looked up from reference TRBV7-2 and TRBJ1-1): GAGVSQSPSNKVTEKGKDVELRCDPISGHTALYWYRQSLGQGLEFLIYFQGNSAPDKSGLPSDRFSAERTGGSVSTLTIQRTQQEDSAVYLCASSLFAGENTEAFFGQGTRLTVV.

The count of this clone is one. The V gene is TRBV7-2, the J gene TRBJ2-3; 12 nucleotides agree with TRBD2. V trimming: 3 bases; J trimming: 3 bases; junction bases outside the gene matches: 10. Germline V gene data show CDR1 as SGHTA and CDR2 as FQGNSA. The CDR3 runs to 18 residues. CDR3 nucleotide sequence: TGTGCCAGCAGCTTCCTAGCGGGGGGGCCCTTCACGACAGATACGCAGTATTTT. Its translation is CASSFLAGGPFTTDTQYF. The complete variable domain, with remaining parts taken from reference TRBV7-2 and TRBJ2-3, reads GAGVSQSPSNKVTEKGKDVELRCDPISGHTALYWYRQSLGQGLEFLIYFQGNSAPDKSGLPSDRFSAERTGGSVSTLTIQRTQQEDSAVYLCASSFLAGGPFTTDTQYFGPGTRLTVL.

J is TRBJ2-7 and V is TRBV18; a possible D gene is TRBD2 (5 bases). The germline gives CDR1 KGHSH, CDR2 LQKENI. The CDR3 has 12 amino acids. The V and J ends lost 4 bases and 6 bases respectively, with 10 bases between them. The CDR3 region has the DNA TGTGCCAGCTCACGGGAGATTGGCGAGCAGTACTTC. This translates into CASSREIGEQYF.

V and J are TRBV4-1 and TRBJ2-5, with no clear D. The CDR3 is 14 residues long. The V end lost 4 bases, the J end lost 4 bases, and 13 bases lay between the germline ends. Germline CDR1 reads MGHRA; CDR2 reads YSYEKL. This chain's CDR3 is CASSPFDVGETQYF. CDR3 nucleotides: TGCGCCAGCAGCCCTTTTGACGTGGGAGAGACCCAGTACTTC.

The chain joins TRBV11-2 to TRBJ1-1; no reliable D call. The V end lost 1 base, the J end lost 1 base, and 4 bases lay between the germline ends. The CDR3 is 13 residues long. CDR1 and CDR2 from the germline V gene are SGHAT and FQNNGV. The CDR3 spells CASSLAENTEAFF. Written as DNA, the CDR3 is TGTGCCAGCAGCTTAGCGGAGAACACTGAAGCTTTCTTT.

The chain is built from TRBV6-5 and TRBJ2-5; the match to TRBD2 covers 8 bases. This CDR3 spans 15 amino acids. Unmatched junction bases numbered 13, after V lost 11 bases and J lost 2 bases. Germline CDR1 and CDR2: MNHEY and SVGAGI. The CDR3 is CASNPQRERQETQYF. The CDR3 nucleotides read TGTGCCTCTAACCCCCAGCGGGAGAGGCAAGAGACCCAGTACTTC.

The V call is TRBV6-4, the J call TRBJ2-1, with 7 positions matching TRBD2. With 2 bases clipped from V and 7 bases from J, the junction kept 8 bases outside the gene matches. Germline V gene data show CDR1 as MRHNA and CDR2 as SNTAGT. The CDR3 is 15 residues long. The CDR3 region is CASSDGREGRNEQFF. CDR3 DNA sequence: TGTGCCAGCAGTGACGGGAGGGAGGGTCGGAATGAGCAGTTCTTC.

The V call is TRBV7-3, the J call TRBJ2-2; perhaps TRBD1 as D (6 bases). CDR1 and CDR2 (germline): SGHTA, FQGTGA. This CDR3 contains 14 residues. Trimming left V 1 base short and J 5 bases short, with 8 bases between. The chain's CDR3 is CASSLMGTTGELFF. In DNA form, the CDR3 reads TGTGCCAGCAGCTTAATGGGGACAACCGGGGAGCTGTTTTTT.

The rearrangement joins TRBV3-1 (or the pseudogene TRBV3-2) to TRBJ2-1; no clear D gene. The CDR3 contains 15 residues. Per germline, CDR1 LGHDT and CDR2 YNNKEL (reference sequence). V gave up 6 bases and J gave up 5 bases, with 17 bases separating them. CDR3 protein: CASRASPTGHNEQFF. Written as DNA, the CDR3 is TGTGCCAGCAGAGCCAGCCCCACCGGCCACAATGAGCAGTTCTTC.

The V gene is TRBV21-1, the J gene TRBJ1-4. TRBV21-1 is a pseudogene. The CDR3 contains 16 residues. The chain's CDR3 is CASSNGDGTTNEKLFF. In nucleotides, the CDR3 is TGTGCCAGCAGCAACGGGGACGGCACAACTAATGAAAAACTGTTTTTT.

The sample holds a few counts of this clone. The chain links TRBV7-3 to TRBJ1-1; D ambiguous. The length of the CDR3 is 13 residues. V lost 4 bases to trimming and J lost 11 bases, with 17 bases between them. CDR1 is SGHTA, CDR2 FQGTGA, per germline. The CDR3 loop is CASSSSSSGSAFF. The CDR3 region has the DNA TGTGCCAGCAGCTCAAGTTCTTCGGGGTCGGCTTTCTTT.

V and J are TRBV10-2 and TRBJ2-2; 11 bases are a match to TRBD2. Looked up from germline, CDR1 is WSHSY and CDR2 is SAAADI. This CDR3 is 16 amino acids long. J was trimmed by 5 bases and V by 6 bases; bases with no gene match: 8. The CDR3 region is CASRETSGGLTGELFF. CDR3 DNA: TGCGCCAGCAGGGAAACTAGCGGGGGCTTAACCGGGGAGCTGTTTTTT.

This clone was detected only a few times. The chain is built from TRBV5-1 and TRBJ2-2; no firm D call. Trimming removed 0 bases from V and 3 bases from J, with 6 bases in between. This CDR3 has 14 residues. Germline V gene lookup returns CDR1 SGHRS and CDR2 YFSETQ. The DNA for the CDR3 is TGCGCCAGCAGCTTGGACTCGGACACCGGGGAGCTGTTTTTT. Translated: CASSLDSDTGELFF.

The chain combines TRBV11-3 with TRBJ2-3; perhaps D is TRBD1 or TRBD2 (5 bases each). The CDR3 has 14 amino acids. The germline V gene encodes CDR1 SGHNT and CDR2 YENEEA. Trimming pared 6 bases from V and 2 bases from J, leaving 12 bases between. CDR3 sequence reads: CASSPRDHTDTQYF. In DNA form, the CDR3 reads TGTGCCAGCAGTCCCCGGGACCACACAGATACGCAGTATTTT.

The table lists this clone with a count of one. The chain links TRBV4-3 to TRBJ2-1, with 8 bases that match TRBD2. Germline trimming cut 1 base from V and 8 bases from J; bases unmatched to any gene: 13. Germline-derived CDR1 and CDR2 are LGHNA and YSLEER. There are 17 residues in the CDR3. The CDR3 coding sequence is TGCGCCAGCAGCCAAGGACACGGGACGGGAGGGTTAGATGAGCAGTTCTTC. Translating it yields CASSQGHGTGGLDEQFF.

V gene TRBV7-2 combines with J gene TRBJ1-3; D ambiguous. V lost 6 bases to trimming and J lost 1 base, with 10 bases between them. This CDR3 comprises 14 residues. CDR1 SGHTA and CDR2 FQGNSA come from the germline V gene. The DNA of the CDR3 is TGTGCCAGCAGAAGGAGGGCTTCTGGAAACACCATATATTTT. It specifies CASRRRASGNTIYF.

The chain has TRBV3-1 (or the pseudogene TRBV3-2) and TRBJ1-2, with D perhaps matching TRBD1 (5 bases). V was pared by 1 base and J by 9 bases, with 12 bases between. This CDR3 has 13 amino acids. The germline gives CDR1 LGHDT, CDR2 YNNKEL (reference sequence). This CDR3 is CASSQGVGGSYTF. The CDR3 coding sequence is TGTGCCAGCAGCCAAGGGGTTGGGGGGAGCTACACCTTC.

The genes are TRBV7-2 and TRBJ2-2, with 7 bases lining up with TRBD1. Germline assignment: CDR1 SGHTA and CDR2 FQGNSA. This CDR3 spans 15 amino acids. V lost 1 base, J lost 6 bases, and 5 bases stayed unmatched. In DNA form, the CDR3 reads TGTGCCAGCAGCTTAGAGGGGGCGATGGCCGGGGAGCTGTTTTTT. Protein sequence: CASSLEGAMAGELFF.

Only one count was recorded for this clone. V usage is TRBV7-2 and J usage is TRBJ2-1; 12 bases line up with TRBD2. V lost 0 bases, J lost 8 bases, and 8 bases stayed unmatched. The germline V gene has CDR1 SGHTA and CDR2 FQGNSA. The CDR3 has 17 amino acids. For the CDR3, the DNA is TGTGCCAGCAGCTTAGCTTTCCTAGCGGGGGGGAAGGATGAGCAGTTCTTC. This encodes CASSLAFLAGGKDEQFF.

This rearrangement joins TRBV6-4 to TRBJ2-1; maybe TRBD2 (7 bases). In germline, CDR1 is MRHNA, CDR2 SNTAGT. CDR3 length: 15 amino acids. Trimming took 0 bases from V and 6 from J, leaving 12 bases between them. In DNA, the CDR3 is TGTGCCAGCAGTGACTCTGCGGGGGCGGGCAATGAGCAGTTCTTC. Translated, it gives CASSDSAGAGNEQFF.

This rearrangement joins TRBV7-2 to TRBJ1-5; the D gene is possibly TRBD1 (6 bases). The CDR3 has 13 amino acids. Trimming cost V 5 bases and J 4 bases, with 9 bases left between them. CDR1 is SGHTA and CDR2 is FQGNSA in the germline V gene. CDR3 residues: CASSPGQNQPQHF. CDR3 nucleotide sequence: TGTGCCAGCAGCCCAGGACAGAATCAGCCCCAGCATTTT.

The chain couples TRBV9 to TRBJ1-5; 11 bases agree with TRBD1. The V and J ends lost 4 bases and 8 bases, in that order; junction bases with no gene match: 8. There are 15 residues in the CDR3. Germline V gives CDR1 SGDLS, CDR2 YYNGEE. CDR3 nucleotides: TGTGCCAGCAGCCTCACCGGGACAGGGGGGGAGCCCCAGCATTTT. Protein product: CASSLTGTGGEPQHF. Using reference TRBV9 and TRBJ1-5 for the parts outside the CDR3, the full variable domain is DSGVTQTPKHLITATGQRVTLRCSPRSGDLSVYWYQQSLDQGLQFLIQYYNGEERAKGNILERFSAQQFPDLHSELNLSSLELGDSALYFCASSLTGTGGEPQHFGDGTRLSIL.

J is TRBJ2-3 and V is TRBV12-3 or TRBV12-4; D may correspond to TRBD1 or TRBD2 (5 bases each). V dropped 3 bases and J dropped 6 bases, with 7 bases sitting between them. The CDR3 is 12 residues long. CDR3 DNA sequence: TGTGCCAGCAGTTTGGGGGTGGATACGCAGTATTTT. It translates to CASSLGVDTQYF.